These 25 T cell receptor beta chains came from one sample sequenced in a study of naive and memory T cell subsets. Blood and skin TCR RNA was reverse transcribed with alpha and beta constant primers. TCRdb recomputed calls from the 5' RACE reads with MiXCR, one row per CDR3 protein. This sample has about 22,000 distinct CDR3 sequences, with roughly 4.1% found just once. Adult healthy volunteers gave 2.5 ml peripheral blood for whole-blood RNA. These receptors were taken from a male donor in good health.

This clonotype was seen ten or more times. The gene calls are TRBV21-1 and TRBJ1-1. TRBV21-1 is a pseudogene. The CDR3 is 15 residues long. DNA for the CDR3: TGTGCCAGCACCTCAGAGGAGGGGAAGGACACTGAAGCTTTCTTT. This gives the protein CASTSEEGKDTEAFF.

This sequence joins TRBV6-1 and TRBJ2-2; TRBD2 aligns across 14 bases. Looked up from germline, CDR1 is MNHNS and CDR2 is SASEGT. The CDR3 has 19 amino acids. V lost 4 bases and J lost 2; bases outside the gene matches: 9. The CDR3 DNA is TGTGCCAGCAGTGCGCCCCTCGGGACTAGCGGGAGAAACACCGGGGAGCTGTTTTTT. It encodes CASSAPLGTSGRNTGELFF.

This clonotype came up many times. The V and J genes are TRBV28 and TRBJ2-7, with 8 bases that match TRBD1. The CDR3 has 15 residues. Germline V gene sequence: CDR1 MDHEN, CDR2 SYDVKM. With V trimmed by 4 bases and J by 2 bases, 7 bases remained unmatched. CDR3 coding DNA: TGTGCCAGCAGTTCCGCGACAGGGGTGACCTACGAGCAGTACTTC. This sequence encodes CASSSATGVTYEQYF.

There are many counts of this clonotype. J is TRBJ2-3 and V is TRBV9; no firm D call. Trimming stripped 4 bases from V and 3 bases from J, with 12 bases between. The CDR3 contains 14 residues. CDR1 SGDLS and CDR2 YYNGEE come from the germline V gene. This CDR3 is CASSPRQATDTQYF. The DNA of the CDR3 is TGTGCCAGCAGCCCCCGGCAGGCGACAGATACGCAGTATTTT.

This clonotype came up many times. The chain joins TRBV10-2 to TRBJ1-1; no clear D gene. This CDR3 region has 16 residues. V was cut by 0 bases and J by 1 base, with 12 bases left in between. Germline V gene lookup returns CDR1 WSHSY and CDR2 SAAADI. The CDR3 coding sequence is TGCGCCAGCAGTGAGTCCAATCGTTTGCGGAACACTGAAGCTTTCTTT. Translating gives CASSESNRLRNTEAFF.

This clonotype was counted many times. This chain connects TRBV20-1 to TRBJ2-5, with D perhaps being TRBD1 or TRBD2 (6 bases each). The CDR3 runs 14 residues. Trimming pared 1 base from V and 0 bases from J, leaving 9 bases between. Germline-derived CDR1 and CDR2 are DFQATT and SNEGSKA (reference sequence). CDR3 sequence: CSARAGAYQETQYF. DNA of the CDR3: TGCAGTGCTAGAGCGGGGGCATACCAAGAGACCCAGTACTTC.

V and J are TRBV4-1 and TRBJ2-7, with D tentatively TRBD2 (5 bases). Trimming shortened V by 0 bases and J by 5 bases, and 20 bases separated the two germline ends. The germline V gene has CDR1 MGHRA and CDR2 YSYEKL. The CDR3 length is 17 residues. The CDR3 region is CASSQDFQALAKDEQYF. The CDR3 DNA follows: TGCGCCAGCAGCCAAGATTTCCAGGCGCTAGCTAAGGACGAGCAGTACTTC.

This clonotype was seen ten or more times. Here the CDR3 DNA reads TGCAGTGCAAACAGAGTAACAGGACGGACAGGGGCTAATTCACCCCTCCACTTT. It yields the protein CSANRVTGRTGANSPLHF. This chain uses TRBV20-1 with TRBJ1-6, with TRBD1 matching over 9 bases. This CDR3 comprises 18 residues. V lost 6 bases, J lost 6 bases, and 18 bases stayed unmatched. CDR1 is DFQATT, CDR2 SNEGSKA, per germline (reference sequence).

The rearrangement joins TRBV14 to TRBJ2-3; no firm D call. With 4 bases removed from V and 6 bases from J, the gap between germline ends came to 8 bases. Germline V gives CDR1 SGHDN, CDR2 FVKESK. There are 12 residues in the CDR3. In DNA, the CDR3 is TGTGCCAGCAGCCGGCTGGGGGATACGCAGTATTTT. Protein sequence: CASSRLGDTQYF.

The rearrangement links TRBV23-1 to TRBJ2-2; possible D gene TRBD2, 5 bases. TRBV23-1 is placed among ORFs of uncertain function. V was shortened by 3 bases and J by 3 bases, with 11 bases between the two germline ends. The CDR3 loop spans 15 amino acids. The CDR3 loop reads CASSHITRDTGELFF. The CDR3 nucleotides read TGCGCCAGCAGTCACATTACTAGGGACACCGGGGAGCTGTTTTTT.

This clonotype was recorded many times. The V and J genes are TRBV6-6 and TRBJ1-5; D is ambiguous. Between the trimmed V and J ends, which lost 4 bases and 3 bases, there was a span of 13 bases. This CDR3 is 15 amino acids long. Germline V gene lookup returns CDR1 MNHNY and CDR2 SVGAGI (reference sequence). In nucleotides, the CDR3 is TGTGCCAGCAGTTCCCCGGACGGCTCCAATCAGCCCCAGCATTTT. Residues: CASSSPDGSNQPQHF.

Many counts were recorded for this clonotype. The rearrangement links TRBV29-1 to TRBJ2-7, with 7 bases that match TRBD1. This CDR3 is built from 13 residues. Per germline, CDR1 SQVTM and CDR2 ANQGSEA. J lost 3 bases, V lost 2 bases, and 4 bases had no gene match. In DNA, the CDR3 is TGCAGCGTTGAAACACAGGGGCACTACGAGCAGTACTTC. This sequence encodes CSVETQGHYEQYF.

This clonotype has a count of ten or more. The gene calls are TRBV20-1 and TRBJ2-2, with TRBD2 matching over 16 bases. Germline V gene data show CDR1 as DFQATT and CDR2 as SNEGSKA (reference sequence). Germline trimming cut 1 base from V and 7 bases from J; bases unmatched to any gene: 12. The CDR3 spans 19 residues. The CDR3 spells CSARAGLAGGPRSIGELFF. CDR3 in DNA: TGCAGTGCTAGAGCGGGACTAGCGGGAGGGCCGAGGTCTATCGGGGAGCTGTTTTTT.

CDR3 bases: TGTGCCAGCAGCTTTGCCGGGACAGGGTCAGGTCAGCCCCAGCATTTT. Encoded protein: CASSFAGTGSGQPQHF. V and J are TRBV7-2 and TRBJ1-5; 9 bases align to TRBD1. J gave up 6 bases and V 3 bases, and 9 bases lay outside the gene matches. CDR1 is SGHTA, CDR2 FQGNSA, per germline. This CDR3 has 16 residues.

This clonotype was observed many times. This rearrangement joins TRBV28 to TRBJ2-2; a weak D match, TRBD2 (6 bases). V shed 6 bases and J shed 6 bases, with 26 bases lying between them. The CDR3 extends over 18 amino acids. Germline CDR1 reads MDHEN; CDR2 reads SYDVKM. The CDR3, as DNA: TGTGCCAGCAGACATTCTGGTGGGCTAGCGTACACGGCCGGGGAGCTGTTTTTT. Encoded protein: CASRHSGGLAYTAGELFF.

This clonotype was seen at least ten times. This chain uses TRBV6-5 with TRBJ2-7, with TRBD2 matching 9 bases. V lost 5 bases to trimming and J lost 4 bases; unmatched junction nucleotides: 6. There are 14 residues in the CDR3. In germline, CDR1 is MNHEY, CDR2 SVGAGI. The CDR3 bases are TGTGCCAGCAGTCCCCGGACTAGCGCGTACGAGCAGTACTTC. It is translated as CASSPRTSAYEQYF.

This clonotype was observed at least ten times. The chain employs TRBV6-2 or TRBV6-3 and TRBJ2-7, with 8 bases fitting TRBD1. The ends lost 6 bases at V and 1 base at J; junction bases unmatched: 8. The CDR3 spans 15 residues. CDR1 and CDR2 from the germline V gene are MNHEY and SVGEGT. The CDR3 nucleotides read TGTGCCAGCAGCGCCGGACAGGGTTTTTCCTACGAGCAGTACTTC. It yields the protein CASSAGQGFSYEQYF.

This clonotype was observed at least ten times. The DNA is omitted, as the CDR3 cannot be located on it reliably, and the CDR3 follows TCRdb's listing. The chain uses TRBV3-2 and TRBJ1-3; the table's D call TRBD1 went unverified against the DNA. TRBV3-2 is a documented pseudogene. The CDR3 is 18 amino acids in total, end residues counted. This chain's CDR3 is CASSIFAPGTGDGNTIYF.

This clonotype has at least ten counts. The V and J genes are TRBV13 and TRBJ2-3; no clear D. Germline-derived CDR1 and CDR2 are PRHDT and FYEKMQ (reference sequence). This CDR3 has 13 residues. V lost 3 bases and J lost 1, with 5 bases in between. CDR3 in DNA: TGTGCCAGCAGCTTTGTCCGCACAGATACGCAGTATTTT. Protein: CASSFVRTDTQYF.

This clonotype came up many times. This rearrangement joins TRBV18 to TRBJ2-6; D is perhaps TRBD1 (6 bases). The V end was cut by 0 bases, the J end by 4 bases, with 13 bases between. The length of the CDR3 is 17 residues. Germline assignment: CDR1 KGHSH and CDR2 LQKENI. The CDR3 is CASSPPNRAEGANVLTF. For the CDR3, the DNA is TGTGCCAGCTCACCACCGAACAGGGCAGAGGGGGCCAACGTCCTGACTTTC.

With respect to this clonotype: Given a much more abundant clone one base away, this may be a read error. V gene TRBV7-8 combines with J gene TRBJ2-1; 7 nucleotides agree with TRBD2. This CDR3 has 13 amino acids. V shed 4 bases, J shed 8 bases, and the junction held 5 bases outside the gene matches. Germline V gives CDR1 SGHVS, CDR2 FQNEAQ. CDR3 DNA sequence: TGTGCCAGCAGCTGGACTAGTTGGCATGAGCAGTTCTTC. Its translation is CASSWTSWHEQFF.

CDR3 sequence reads: CSVVGQGMPVNEQFF. The CDR3 DNA follows: TGCAGCGTTGTTGGACAGGGTATGCCCGTGAATGAGCAGTTCTTC. The rearrangement uses TRBV29-1 and TRBJ2-1; TRBD1 aligns across 8 bases. Per germline, CDR1 SQVTM and CDR2 ANQGSEA. There are 15 residues in the CDR3. V lost 4 bases and J lost 7; bases outside the gene matches: 12.

This clonotype turned up a few times. The chain has TRBV29-1 and TRBJ2-3, with TRBD1 as a possible D gene (6 bases). The CDR3 runs 14 residues. Germline V gives CDR1 SQVTM, CDR2 ANQGSEA. The V and J ends lost 0 bases and 5 bases respectively, with 12 bases between them. The CDR3 nucleotides read TGCAGCGTTGAAGATCTGGGGGCGGGAGATACGCAGTATTTT. Protein product: CSVEDLGAGDTQYF.

This clonotype was seen ten or more times. CDR3 residues: CASSRSGRNHHEQYF. In nucleotides, the CDR3 is TGTGCCAGCAGTCGTAGCGGGAGGAATCACCACGAGCAGTACTTC. This chain joins TRBV6-5 and TRBJ2-7; 10 bases match TRBD2. V lost 5 bases and J lost 5; bases outside the gene matches: 9. The CDR3 covers 15 residues. Germline V gene sequence: CDR1 MNHEY, CDR2 SVGAGI.

This clonotype appeared many times. V is TRBV11-2 and J is TRBJ2-7, with unresolved D. V was cut by 1 base and J by 3 bases, with 7 bases left in between. The CDR3 sequence is 13 residues long. The germline V gene has CDR1 SGHAT and CDR2 FQNNGV. CDR3 nucleotides: TGTGCCAGCAGCTTAGGGTATGACTACGAGCAGTACTTC. Translating it yields CASSLGYDYEQYF.